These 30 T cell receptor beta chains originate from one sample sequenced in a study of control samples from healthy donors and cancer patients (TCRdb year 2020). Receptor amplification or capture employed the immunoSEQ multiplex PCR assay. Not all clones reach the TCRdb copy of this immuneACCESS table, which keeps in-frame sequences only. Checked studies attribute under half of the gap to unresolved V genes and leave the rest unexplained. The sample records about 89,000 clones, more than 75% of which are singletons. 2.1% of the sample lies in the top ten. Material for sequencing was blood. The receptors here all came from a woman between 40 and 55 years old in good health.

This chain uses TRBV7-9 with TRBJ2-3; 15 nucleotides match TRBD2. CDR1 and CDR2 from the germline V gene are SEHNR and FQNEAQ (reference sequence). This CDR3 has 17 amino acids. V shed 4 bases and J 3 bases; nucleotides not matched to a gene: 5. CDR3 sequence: CASSSGLAGGLTDTQYF. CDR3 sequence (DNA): TGTGCCAGCAGCTCTGGACTAGCGGGGGGGCTAACAGATACGCAGTATTTT.

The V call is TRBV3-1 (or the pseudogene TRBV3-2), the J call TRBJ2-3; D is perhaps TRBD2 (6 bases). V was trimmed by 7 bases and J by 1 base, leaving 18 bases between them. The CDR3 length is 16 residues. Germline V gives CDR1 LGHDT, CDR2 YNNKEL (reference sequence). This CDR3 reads CASTPGDLTRTDTQYF. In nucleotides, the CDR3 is TGTGCCAGCACCCCGGGAGACCTAACCCGCACAGATACGCAGTATTTT.

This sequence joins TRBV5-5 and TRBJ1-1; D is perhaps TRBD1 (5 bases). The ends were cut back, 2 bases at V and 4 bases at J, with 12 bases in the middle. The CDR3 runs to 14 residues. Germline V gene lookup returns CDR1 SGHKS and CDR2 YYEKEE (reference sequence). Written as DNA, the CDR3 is TGTGCCAGCAGCTTCGGGACCGGAGGCACTGAAGCTTTCTTT. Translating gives CASSFGTGGTEAFF.

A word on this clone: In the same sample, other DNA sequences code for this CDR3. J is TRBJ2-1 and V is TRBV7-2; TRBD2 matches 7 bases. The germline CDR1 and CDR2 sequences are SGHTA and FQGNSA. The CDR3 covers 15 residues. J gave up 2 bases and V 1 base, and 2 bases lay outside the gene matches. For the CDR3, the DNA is TGTGCCAGCAGCTTAGGCGCGGGGGCCTACAATGAGCAGTTCTTC. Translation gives CASSLGAGAYNEQFF.

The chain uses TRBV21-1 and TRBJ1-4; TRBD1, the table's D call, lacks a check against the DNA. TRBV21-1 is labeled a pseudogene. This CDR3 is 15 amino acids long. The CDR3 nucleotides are TGTGCCAGCAGAGATGCACAGGCAACTAATGAAAAACTGTTTTTT. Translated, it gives CASRDAQATNEKLFF.

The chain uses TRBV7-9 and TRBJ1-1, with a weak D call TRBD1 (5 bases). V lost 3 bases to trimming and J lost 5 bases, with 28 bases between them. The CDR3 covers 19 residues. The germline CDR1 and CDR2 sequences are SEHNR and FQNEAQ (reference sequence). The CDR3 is CASSLRQGGAPYLGTEAFF. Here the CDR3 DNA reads TGTGCCAGCAGCTTGAGGCAGGGAGGGGCCCCCTATCTGGGGACTGAAGCTTTCTTT.

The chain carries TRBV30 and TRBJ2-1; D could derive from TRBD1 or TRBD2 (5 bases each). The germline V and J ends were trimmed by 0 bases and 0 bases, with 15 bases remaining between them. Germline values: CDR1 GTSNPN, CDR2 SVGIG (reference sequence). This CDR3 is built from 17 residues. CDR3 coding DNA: TGTGCCTGGAGTGTAGGCCGATCAGGGACCTCCTACAATGAGCAGTTCTTC. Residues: CAWSVGRSGTSYNEQFF.

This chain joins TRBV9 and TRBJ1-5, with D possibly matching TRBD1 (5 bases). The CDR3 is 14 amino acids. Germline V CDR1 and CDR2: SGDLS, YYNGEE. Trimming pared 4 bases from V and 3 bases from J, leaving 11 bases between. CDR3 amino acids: CASSPLQDNQPQHF. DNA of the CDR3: TGTGCCAGCAGCCCCCTACAGGACAATCAGCCCCAGCATTTT.

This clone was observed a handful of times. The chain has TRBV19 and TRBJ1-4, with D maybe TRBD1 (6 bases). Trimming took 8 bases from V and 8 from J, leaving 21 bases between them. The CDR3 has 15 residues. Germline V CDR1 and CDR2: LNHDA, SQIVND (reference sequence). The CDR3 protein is CASGAGAAFSEKLFF. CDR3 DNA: TGTGCCAGTGGGGCAGGGGCTGCTTTTAGCGAAAAACTGTTTTTT.

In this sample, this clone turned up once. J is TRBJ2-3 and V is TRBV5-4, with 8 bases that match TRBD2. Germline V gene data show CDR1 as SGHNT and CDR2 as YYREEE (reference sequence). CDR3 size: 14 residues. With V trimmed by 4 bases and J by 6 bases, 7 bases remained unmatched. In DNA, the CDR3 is TGTGCCAGCAGCCCGGGGGGGCCTTTGGATACGCAGTATTTT. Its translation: CASSPGGPLDTQYF.

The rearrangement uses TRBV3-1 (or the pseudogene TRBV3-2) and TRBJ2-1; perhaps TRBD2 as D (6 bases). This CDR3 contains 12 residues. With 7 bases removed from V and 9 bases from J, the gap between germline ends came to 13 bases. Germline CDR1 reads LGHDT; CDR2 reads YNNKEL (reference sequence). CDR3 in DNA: TGTGCCAGCACCCGACTAGGGAGTGAGCAGTTCTTC. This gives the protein CASTRLGSEQFF.

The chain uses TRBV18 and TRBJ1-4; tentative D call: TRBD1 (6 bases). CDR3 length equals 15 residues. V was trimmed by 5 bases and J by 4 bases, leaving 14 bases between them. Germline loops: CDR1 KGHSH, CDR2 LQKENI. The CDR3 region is CASSSSRGGNEKLFF. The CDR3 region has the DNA TGTGCCAGCTCATCGTCAAGGGGGGGTAATGAAAAACTGTTTTTT. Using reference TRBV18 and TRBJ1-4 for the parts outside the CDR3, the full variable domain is NAGVMQNPRHLVRRRGQEARLRCSPMKGHSHVYWYRQLPEEGLKFMVYLQKENIIDESGMPKERFSAEFPKEGPSILRIQQVVRGDSAAYFCASSSSRGGNEKLFFGSGTQLSVL.

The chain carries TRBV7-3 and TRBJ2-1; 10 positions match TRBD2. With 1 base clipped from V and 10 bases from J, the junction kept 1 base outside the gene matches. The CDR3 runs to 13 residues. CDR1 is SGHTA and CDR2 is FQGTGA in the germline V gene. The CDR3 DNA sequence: TGTGCCAGCAGCTTAATGACTAGCGGGGAGCAGTTCTTC. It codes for CASSLMTSGEQFF.

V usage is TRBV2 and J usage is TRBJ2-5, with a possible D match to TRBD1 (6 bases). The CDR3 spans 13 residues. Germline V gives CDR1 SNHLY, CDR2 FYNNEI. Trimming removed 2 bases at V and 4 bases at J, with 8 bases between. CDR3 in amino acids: CASSETGIETQYF. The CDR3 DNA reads TGTGCCAGCAGTGAAACAGGGATAGAGACCCAGTACTTC. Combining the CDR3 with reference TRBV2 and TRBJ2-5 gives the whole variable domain EPEVTQTPSHQVTQMGQEVILRCVPISNHLYFYWYRQILGQKVEFLVSFYNNEISEKSEIFDDQFSVERPDGSNFTLKIRSTKLEDSAMYFCASSETGIETQYFGPGTRLLVL.

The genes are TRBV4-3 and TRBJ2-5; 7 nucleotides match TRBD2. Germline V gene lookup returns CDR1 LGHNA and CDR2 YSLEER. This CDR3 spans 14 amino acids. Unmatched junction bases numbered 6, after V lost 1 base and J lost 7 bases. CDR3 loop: CASSQVGREGTQYF. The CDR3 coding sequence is TGCGCCAGCAGCCAAGTGGGGAGGGAGGGGACCCAGTACTTC.

CDR3 in amino acids: CASSQRITTFGEQFF. The CDR3 region has the DNA TGCGCCAGCAGCCAGAGGATCACTACTTTCGGAGAGCAGTTCTTC. The gene calls are TRBV4-3 and TRBJ2-1, with D unclear. The CDR3 is 15 residues long. The germline V gene has CDR1 LGHNA and CDR2 YSLEER. With 3 bases removed from V and 10 bases from J, the gap between germline ends came to 19 bases.

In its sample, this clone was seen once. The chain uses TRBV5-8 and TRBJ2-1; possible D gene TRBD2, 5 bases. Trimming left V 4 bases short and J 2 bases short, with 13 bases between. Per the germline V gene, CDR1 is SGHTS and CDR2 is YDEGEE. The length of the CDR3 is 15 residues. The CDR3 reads CASSPWTPTYNEQFF. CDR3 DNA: TGTGCCAGCAGCCCCTGGACTCCTACCTACAATGAGCAGTTCTTC.

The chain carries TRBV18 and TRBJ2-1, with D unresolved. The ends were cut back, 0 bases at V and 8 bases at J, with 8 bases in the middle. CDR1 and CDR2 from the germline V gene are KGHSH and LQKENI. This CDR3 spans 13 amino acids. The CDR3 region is CASSPPGWDEQFF. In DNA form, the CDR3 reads TGTGCCAGCTCACCACCGGGTTGGGATGAGCAGTTCTTC. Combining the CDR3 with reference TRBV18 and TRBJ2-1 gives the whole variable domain NAGVMQNPRHLVRRRGQEARLRCSPMKGHSHVYWYRQLPEEGLKFMVYLQKENIIDESGMPKERFSAEFPKEGPSILRIQQVVRGDSAAYFCASSPPGWDEQFFGPGTRLTVL.

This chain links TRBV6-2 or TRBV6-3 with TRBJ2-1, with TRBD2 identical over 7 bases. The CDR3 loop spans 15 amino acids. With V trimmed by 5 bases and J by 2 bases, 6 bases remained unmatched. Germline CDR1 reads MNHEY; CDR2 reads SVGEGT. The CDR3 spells CASSTMTSPYNEQFF. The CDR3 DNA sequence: TGTGCCAGCAGTACAATGACTAGCCCCTACAATGAGCAGTTCTTC.

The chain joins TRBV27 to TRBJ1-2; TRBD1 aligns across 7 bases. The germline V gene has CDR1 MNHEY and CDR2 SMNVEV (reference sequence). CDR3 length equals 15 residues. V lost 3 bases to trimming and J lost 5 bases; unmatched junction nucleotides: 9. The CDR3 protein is CASSLEDRSVYGYTF. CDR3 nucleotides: TGTGCCAGCAGTTTGGAGGACAGGTCGGTGTATGGCTACACCTTC.

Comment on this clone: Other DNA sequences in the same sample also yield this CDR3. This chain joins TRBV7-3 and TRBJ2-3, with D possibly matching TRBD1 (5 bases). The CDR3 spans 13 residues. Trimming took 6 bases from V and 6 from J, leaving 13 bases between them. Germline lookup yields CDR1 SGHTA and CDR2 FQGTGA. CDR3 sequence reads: CASSLGRGDTQYF. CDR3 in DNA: TGTGCCAGCAGTTTGGGTAGGGGCGATACGCAGTATTTT.

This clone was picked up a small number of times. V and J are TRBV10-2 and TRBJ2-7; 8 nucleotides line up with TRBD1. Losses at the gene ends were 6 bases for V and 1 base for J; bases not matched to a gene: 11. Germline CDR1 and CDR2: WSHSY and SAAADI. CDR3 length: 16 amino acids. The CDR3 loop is CASSPRTGMISYEQYF. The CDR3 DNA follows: TGCGCCAGCAGCCCCAGGACAGGGATGATTTCCTACGAGCAGTACTTC.

CDR3 residues: CASSNDPLGPGQGEQFF. CDR3 in DNA: TGCGCCAGCAGCAATGATCCCCTGGGTCCAGGGCAAGGTGAGCAGTTCTTC. The chain links TRBV5-1 to TRBJ2-1; TRBD1 might be the D (5 bases). The CDR3 extends over 17 amino acids. Trimming took 4 bases from V and 9 from J, leaving 26 bases between them. Germline V lookup: CDR1 SGHRS, CDR2 YFSETQ.

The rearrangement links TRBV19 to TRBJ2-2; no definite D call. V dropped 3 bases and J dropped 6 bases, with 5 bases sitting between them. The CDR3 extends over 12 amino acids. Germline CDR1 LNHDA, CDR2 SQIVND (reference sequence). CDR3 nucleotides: TGTGCCAGTAGTATTTTGCCCGGGGAGCTGTTTTTT. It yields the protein CASSILPGELFF. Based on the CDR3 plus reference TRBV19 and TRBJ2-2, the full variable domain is DGGITQSPKYLFRKEGQNVTLSCEQNLNHDAMYWYRQDPGQGLRLIYYSQIVNDFQKGDIAEGYSVSREKKESFPLTVTSAQKNPTAFYLCASSILPGELFFGEGSRLTVL.

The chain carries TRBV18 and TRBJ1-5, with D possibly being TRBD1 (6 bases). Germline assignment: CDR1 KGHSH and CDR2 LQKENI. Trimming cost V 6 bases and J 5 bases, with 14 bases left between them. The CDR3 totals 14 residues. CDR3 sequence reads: CASSQQGKDQPQHF. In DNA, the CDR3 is TGTGCCAGCTCCCAACAGGGTAAAGATCAGCCCCAGCATTTT.

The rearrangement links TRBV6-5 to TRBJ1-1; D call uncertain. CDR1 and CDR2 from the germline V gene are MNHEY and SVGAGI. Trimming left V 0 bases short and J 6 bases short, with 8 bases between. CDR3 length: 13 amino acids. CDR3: CASSYSNTPEAFF. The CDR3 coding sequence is TGTGCCAGCAGTTACTCGAATACGCCTGAAGCTTTCTTT.

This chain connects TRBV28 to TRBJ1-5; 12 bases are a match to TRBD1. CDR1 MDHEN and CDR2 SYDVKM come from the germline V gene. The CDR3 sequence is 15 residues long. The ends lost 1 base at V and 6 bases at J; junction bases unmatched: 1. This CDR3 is CASSLLGQGAQPQHF. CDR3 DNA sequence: TGTGCCAGCAGTTTATTGGGACAGGGGGCTCAGCCCCAGCATTTT. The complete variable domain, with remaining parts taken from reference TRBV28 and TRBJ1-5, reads DVKVTQSSRYLVKRTGEKVFLECVQDMDHENMFWYRQDPGLGLRLIYFSYDVKMKEKGDIPEGYSVSREKKERFSLILESASTNQTSMYLCASSLLGQGAQPQHFGDGTRLSIL.

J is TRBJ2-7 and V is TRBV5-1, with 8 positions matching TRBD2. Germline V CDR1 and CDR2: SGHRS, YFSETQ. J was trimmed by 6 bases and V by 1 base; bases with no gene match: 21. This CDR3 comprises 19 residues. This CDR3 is CASSLLMGGLAGPSSEQYF. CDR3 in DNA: TGCGCCAGCAGCTTGCTGATGGGCGGACTAGCTGGGCCCTCCAGCGAGCAGTACTTC.

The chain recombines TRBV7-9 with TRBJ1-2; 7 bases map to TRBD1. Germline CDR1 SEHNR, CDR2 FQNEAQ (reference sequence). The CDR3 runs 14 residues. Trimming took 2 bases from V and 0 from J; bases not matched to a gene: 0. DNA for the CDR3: TGTGCCAGCAGCTTACAGGGGGCTAACTATGGCTACACCTTC. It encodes CASSLQGANYGYTF.

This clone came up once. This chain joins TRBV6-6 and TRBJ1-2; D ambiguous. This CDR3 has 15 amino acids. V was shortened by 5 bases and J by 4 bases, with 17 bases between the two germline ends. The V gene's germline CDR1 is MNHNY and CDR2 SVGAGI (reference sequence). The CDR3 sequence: CASSPGPGLGYGYTF. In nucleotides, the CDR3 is TGTGCCAGCAGTCCCGGACCGGGCCTCGGCTATGGCTACACCTTC.